The 5 T cell receptor beta chains in this list originate from one sample, sequenced in a study of cytomegalovirus exposure and HLA in healthy donors. The PCR employed 60 Vbeta primers together with 13 Jbeta primers. Assay used: immunoSEQ multiplex PCR; TCRdb lists only in-frame clones, some missing. The repertoire holds some 170,000 clones, with approximately 79% as singletons. The source material was PBMCs. The receptors come from a man in his forties in good health and CMV-seronegative.

The rearrangement uses TRBV5-1 and TRBJ2-7; TRBD1 aligns across 11 bases. There are 15 residues in the CDR3. The J segment lost 3 bases and the V segment lost 4 bases, leaving 6 bases of the junction unmatched. The germline V gene has CDR1 SGHRS and CDR2 YFSETQ. In DNA, the CDR3 is TGCGCCAGCAGCGCCAGGACAGGGGGCTTCTACGAGCAGTACTTC. Its translation: CASSARTGGFYEQYF.

V gene TRBV7-9 combines with J gene TRBJ2-7; D remains unclear. Looked up from germline, CDR1 is SEHNR and CDR2 is FQNEAQ (reference sequence). The CDR3 covers 17 residues. With 5 bases removed from V and 0 bases from J, the gap between germline ends came to 20 bases. The DNA of the CDR3 is TGTGCCAGCAGCCCCGCACGCACAGAACCCGACTCCTACGAGCAGTACTTC. As protein: CASSPARTEPDSYEQYF.

The rearrangement links TRBV5-1 to TRBJ2-3; TRBD2 agrees at 13 bases. V trimming: 7 bases; J trimming: 3 bases; junction bases outside the gene matches: 11. The CDR3 is 17 residues long. Germline-derived CDR1 and CDR2 are SGHRS and YFSETQ. The CDR3: CASSTSGGTILTDTQYF. The CDR3 nucleotides read TGCGCCAGCTCGACTAGCGGGGGGACTATTTTGACAGATACGCAGTATTTT.

The chain uses TRBV27 and TRBJ2-3; a weak D match, TRBD2 (5 bases). V was pared by 4 bases and J by 0 bases, with 11 bases between. From germline, CDR1 is MNHEY and CDR2 SMNVEV (reference sequence). This CDR3 spans 15 amino acids. The DNA for the CDR3 is TGTGCCAGCAGTTCCATAGCGCCTAGCACAGATACGCAGTATTTT. Protein: CASSSIAPSTDTQYF.

This clone was detected only a few times. This rearrangement joins TRBV4-1 to TRBJ1-4, with 7 bases fitting TRBD1. J was trimmed by 0 bases and V by 5 bases; bases with no gene match: 3. CDR1 and CDR2 (germline): MGHRA, YSYEKL. This CDR3 region has 15 residues. The CDR3 protein is CASSTTGATNEKLFF. The CDR3 coding sequence is TGCGCCAGCAGCACAACAGGGGCAACTAATGAAAAACTGTTTTTT.